A single sample gave rise to the 16 T cell receptor beta chains below, sequenced in a study of Ad26.COV2.S vaccination and SARS-CoV-2 variants. Clones were sequenced by immunoSEQ multiplex PCR, and TCRdb holds only the in-frame ones, with some missing. The table has 380,000 or so clones, about 89% seen once; the top ten hold approximately 4.5%. This sample's treatment: roughly 20 received Ad26.COV2.S at low or high dose, single or two shots; 5 received placebo; per-sample allocation not given. After the first vaccine or placebo injection, samples were drawn on day 63. The sequencing used peripheral blood, collected in a trial of Ad26.COV2.S vaccine versus placebo. Receptor source: a person between 18 and 65 years old who received the Ad26.COV2.S COVID-19 vaccine or a placebo.

V usage is TRBV5-1 and J usage is TRBJ2-5; D assignment may be TRBD1 or TRBD2 (5 bases each). Deletions cut 1 base from V and 2 bases from J, with 15 bases between. CDR1 and CDR2 (germline): SGHRS, YFSETQ. The CDR3 sequence is 16 residues long. The CDR3 nucleotides are TGCGCCAGCAGCTTGCTCACCCGGGACGGTCAAGAGACCCAGTACTTC. This translates into CASSLLTRDGQETQYF.

The J gene is TRBJ2-3, the V gene TRBV19; possible D gene TRBD1, 6 bases. The CDR3 is 15 residues long. Trimming shortened V by 6 bases and J by 2 bases, and 15 bases separated the two germline ends. Germline lookup yields CDR1 LNHDA and CDR2 SQIVND (reference sequence). Written as DNA, the CDR3 is TGTGCCAGTAGATCCAGGGGCCAGGTCACAGATACGCAGTATTTT. Translation: CASRSRGQVTDTQYF.

The table lists this clone with a count of one. The chain combines TRBV6-5 with TRBJ2-5, with 9 nucleotides matching TRBD2. V dropped 10 bases and J dropped 2; count of bases not matched to a gene: 8. This CDR3 comprises 14 residues. Germline V gene data show CDR1 as MNHEY and CDR2 as SVGAGI. DNA for the CDR3: TGTGCCACCAAAGCGGGAGGATGGCAAGAGACCCAGTACTTC. Translating gives CATKAGGWQETQYF.

Here the CDR3 reads CASSSPTASGQETQYF. Written as DNA, the CDR3 is TGTGCCAGCAGCTCGCCGACCGCTAGCGGCCAAGAGACCCAGTACTTC. The gene calls are TRBV7-8 and TRBJ2-5, with TRBD2 matching 7 bases. J lost 1 base, V lost 4 bases, and 9 bases had no gene match. CDR1 is SGHVS, CDR2 FQNEAQ, per germline. This CDR3 has 16 residues.

The V and J genes are TRBV18 and TRBJ2-7, with 10 positions matching TRBD1. The V and J ends lost 2 bases and 5 bases, in that order; junction bases with no gene match: 6. This CDR3 has 15 amino acids. Germline lookup yields CDR1 KGHSH and CDR2 LQKENI. CDR3 region: CASSPAVGTGDEQYF. CDR3 DNA sequence: TGTGCCAGCTCACCAGCGGTCGGGACAGGGGACGAGCAGTACTTC.

The genes are TRBV18 and TRBJ2-2; 7 positions match TRBD2. The CDR3 runs to 14 residues. After removal of 5 bases from V and 5 bases from J, the junction contained 5 bases not matched to a gene. The germline CDR1 and CDR2 sequences are KGHSH and LQKENI. The CDR3 is CASSVGLLTGELFF. CDR3 DNA: TGTGCCAGCTCAGTGGGACTACTTACCGGGGAGCTGTTTTTT.

The chain uses TRBV9 and TRBJ1-2, with D unresolved. Germline CDR1 SGDLS, CDR2 YYNGEE. This CDR3 contains 13 residues. Trimming took off 0 bases at V and 1 base at J, with 4 bases between the two ends. CDR3 in amino acids: CASSVEDNYGYTF. CDR3 DNA: TGTGCCAGCAGCGTAGAGGATAACTATGGCTACACCTTC.

This chain connects TRBV6-5 to TRBJ1-1, with D uncertain. Trimming cost V 5 bases and J 0 bases, with 10 bases left between them. Germline CDR1 and CDR2: MNHEY and SVGAGI. This CDR3 is built from 14 residues. The CDR3 sequence: CASSLGSLNTEAFF. In DNA form, the CDR3 reads TGTGCCAGCAGTCTCGGGTCACTGAACACTGAAGCTTTCTTT.

This sequence joins TRBV3-1 (or the pseudogene TRBV3-2) and TRBJ1-1, with 7 bases matching TRBD1. The CDR3 sequence is 14 residues long. Per the germline V gene, CDR1 is LGHDT and CDR2 is YNNKEL (reference sequence). Trimming cost V 6 bases and J 0 bases; bases outside gene matches: 4. CDR3 in DNA: TGTGCCAGCAGAAACGACAGGGTGAACACTGAAGCTTTCTTT. Its protein is CASRNDRVNTEAFF.

The chain couples TRBV7-9 to TRBJ2-5, with a possible D match to TRBD2 (5 bases). The CDR3 sequence is 14 residues long. Germline CDR1 reads SEHNR; CDR2 reads FQNEAQ (reference sequence). V was cut by 5 bases and J by 4 bases, with 14 bases left in between. This chain's CDR3 is CASSPGLDGETQYF. The CDR3 DNA sequence: TGTGCCAGCAGCCCTGGACTGGATGGAGAGACCCAGTACTTC. The full variable domain, its missing parts supplied by reference TRBV7-9 and TRBJ2-5, is DTGVSQNPRHKITKRGQNVTFRCDPISEHNRLYWYRQTLGQGPEFLTYFQNEAQLEKSRLLSDRFSAERPKGSFSTLEIQRTEQGDSAMYLCASSPGLDGETQYFGPGTRLLVL.

V usage is TRBV19 and J usage is TRBJ2-2; TRBD1 aligns across 7 bases. Germline V gene lookup returns CDR1 LNHDA and CDR2 SQIVND (reference sequence). This CDR3 is 14 amino acids long. Trimming took 9 bases from V and 6 from J; bases not matched to a gene: 10. The CDR3 coding sequence is TGTGCCAGCCAATCCGACAGGGAGTCCGGGGAGCTGTTTTTT. Translated, it gives CASQSDRESGELFF.

This chain links TRBV7-2 with TRBJ2-1; no definite D call. The germline V gene encodes CDR1 SGHTA and CDR2 FQGNSA. Trimming removed 1 base at V and 4 bases at J, with 11 bases between. This CDR3 spans 15 amino acids. CDR3 residues: CASSLDTFQYNEQFF. In DNA form, the CDR3 reads TGTGCCAGCAGCTTAGATACGTTTCAATACAATGAGCAGTTCTTC. The variable domain in full, with the rest retrieved from reference TRBV7-2 and TRBJ2-1, is GAGVSQSPSNKVTEKGKDVELRCDPISGHTALYWYRQSLGQGLEFLIYFQGNSAPDKSGLPSDRFSAERTGGSVSTLTIQRTQQEDSAVYLCASSLDTFQYNEQFFGPGTRLTVL.

This chain uses TRBV7-9 with TRBJ2-7, with D possibly being TRBD1 (5 bases). V was pared by 1 base and J by 7 bases, with 11 bases between. CDR3 length equals 13 residues. Germline V gene lookup returns CDR1 SEHNR and CDR2 FQNEAQ (reference sequence). Here the CDR3 reads CASSLEAGWEQYF. The CDR3 DNA sequence: TGTGCCAGCAGCTTAGAAGCAGGGTGGGAGCAGTACTTC. The variable domain in full, with the rest retrieved from reference TRBV7-9 and TRBJ2-7, is DTGVSQNPRHKITKRGQNVTFRCDPISEHNRLYWYRQTLGQGPEFLTYFQNEAQLEKSRLLSDRFSAERPKGSFSTLEIQRTEQGDSAMYLCASSLEAGWEQYFGPGTRLTVT.

This chain links TRBV7-9 with TRBJ2-2, with D possibly called TRBD1 or TRBD2 (5 bases each). V was cut by 5 bases and J by 0 bases, with 10 bases left in between. Germline V lookup: CDR1 SEHNR, CDR2 FQNEAQ (reference sequence). The CDR3 runs to 15 residues. The CDR3 DNA reads TGTGCCAGCAGCACGGGGACGGCGAACACCGGGGAGCTGTTTTTT. It codes for CASSTGTANTGELFF.

The rearrangement joins TRBV7-3 to TRBJ2-1; 11 positions match TRBD1. Germline V gene sequence: CDR1 SGHTA, CDR2 FQGTGA. This CDR3 contains 15 residues. Trimming removed 4 bases from V and 7 bases from J; junction bases left unmatched: 6. Here the CDR3 reads CASSSRTGGRNEQFF. DNA for the CDR3: TGTGCCAGCAGCTCTCGGACAGGGGGCCGGAATGAGCAGTTCTTC.

CDR3: CASSANPIDEEQFF. CDR3 bases: TGTGCCAGCAGCGCGAACCCCATCGATGAAGAGCAGTTCTTC. The rearrangement joins TRBV9 to TRBJ2-1; D ambiguous. The CDR3 spans 14 residues. Per the germline V gene, CDR1 is SGDLS and CDR2 is YYNGEE. V lost 3 bases, J lost 10 bases, and 17 bases lay in between.